This T cell receptor beta chain was identified during a study of T cell repertoires in cytomegalovirus infection. Looking at the study overall: It can be stated that public TCR beta signatures indicated CMV infection as well as a matching HLA type.

This clonotype was picked up many times. TCRdb used MiXCR to reprocess the reads, holding one entry per CDR3 protein. The sample carries some 300,000 distinct CDR3 sequences, roughly an eighth recorded once. The receptor's source is a human donor in good health (CMV status not recorded). Some clones in this sample may be carry-over from other donors' samples. Sequencing was done on a sample of PBMCs.

CDR3 coding DNA: TGTGCCAGCAGCCTGCCGTGGGACGCAGGTATAGCTTTCTTT. This codes for CASSLPWDAGIAFF. This chain joins TRBV11-2 and TRBJ1-1; maybe TRBD1 (5 bases). The germline V gene encodes CDR1 SGHAT and CDR2 FQNNGV. Trimming pared 5 bases from V and 10 bases from J, leaving 20 bases between. The CDR3 spans 14 residues. The whole variable domain, remainder taken from reference TRBV11-2 and TRBJ1-1, is EAGVAQSPRYKIIEKRQSVAFWCNPISGHATLYWYQQILGQGPKLLIQFQNNGVVDDSQLPKDRFSAERLKGVDSTLKIQPAKLEDSAVYLCASSLPWDAGIAFFGQGTRLTVV.